One and the same sample provided the 2 T cell receptor beta chains below, sequenced in a study of blood T cell repertoires in COVID-19. Clones were read by immunoSEQ multiplex PCR, and TCRdb kept only the in-frame ones, dropping some. The table shows tens of thousands of clones, with about 92% occurring only once. Sequenced material: peripheral blood. These receptors were obtained from a woman aged 45-65 years in a cohort sampled during active COVID-19.

The rearrangement joins TRBV5-6 to TRBJ1-5; tentative D call: TRBD1 (6 bases). CDR1 and CDR2 from the germline V gene are SGHDT and YYEEEE. Trimming cost V 2 bases and J 4 bases, with 10 bases left between them. The CDR3 is made up of 14 amino acids. CDR3 loop: CASSLDRGNQPQHF. The CDR3 DNA reads TGTGCCAGCAGCTTAGATAGGGGGAATCAGCCCCAGCATTTT. Full variable domain (missing parts from reference TRBV5-6 and TRBJ1-5): DAGVTQSPTHLIKTRGQQVTLRCSPKSGHDTVSWYQQALGQGPQFIFQYYEEEERQRGNFPDRFSGHQFPNYSSELNVNALLLGDSALYLCASSLDRGNQPQHFGDGTRLSIL.

The chain recombines TRBV25-1 with TRBJ2-2, with 9 bases fitting TRBD1. Germline loops: CDR1 MGHDK, CDR2 SYGVNS. CDR3 length: 17 residues. J gave up 3 bases and V 0 bases, and 5 bases lay outside the gene matches. CDR3 coding DNA: TGTGCCAGCAGTGAATATGGGGACAGGGTTGACACCGGGGAGCTGTTTTTT. Protein sequence: CASSEYGDRVDTGELFF.